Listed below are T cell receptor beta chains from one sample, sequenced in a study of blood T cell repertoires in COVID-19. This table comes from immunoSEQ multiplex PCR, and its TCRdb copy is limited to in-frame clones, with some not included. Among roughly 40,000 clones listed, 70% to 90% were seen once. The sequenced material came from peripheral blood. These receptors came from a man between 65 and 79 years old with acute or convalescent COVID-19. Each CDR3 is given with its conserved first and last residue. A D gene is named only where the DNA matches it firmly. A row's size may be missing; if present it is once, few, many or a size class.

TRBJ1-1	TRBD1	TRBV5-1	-	CASSGGQGNTEAFF	TGCGCCAGCAGCGGGGGACAGGGCAACACTGAAGCTTTCTTT
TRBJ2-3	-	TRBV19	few	CASSSRLPGTQYF	TGTGCCAGTAGTTCGCGCCTGCCAGGTACGCAGTATTTT
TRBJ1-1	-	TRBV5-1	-	CASSLEGDDTEAFF	TGCGCCAGCAGCTTGGAAGGGGATGACACTGAAGCTTTCTTT
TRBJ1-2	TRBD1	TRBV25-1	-	CASSESRDRLGYGYTF	TGTGCCAGCAGTGAGTCCCGGGACAGGTTGGGATATGGCTACACCTTC
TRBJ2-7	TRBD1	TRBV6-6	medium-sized	CASHGTGGMRQYF	TGTGCCAGCCATGGGACAGGGGGTATGCGGCAGTACTTC
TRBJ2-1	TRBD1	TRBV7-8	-	CASSLEGGRGNEQFF	TGTGCCAGCAGCTTAGAAGGGGGCCGAGGCAATGAGCAGTTCTTC
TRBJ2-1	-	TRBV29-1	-	CSVDTGTISYNEQFF	TGCAGCGTTGACACAGGAACTATCTCCTACAATGAGCAGTTCTTC
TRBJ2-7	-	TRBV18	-	CASSLLQGPYEQYF	TGTGCCAGCTCTCTCCTCCAGGGTCCCTACGAGCAGTACTTC
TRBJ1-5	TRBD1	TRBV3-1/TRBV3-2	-	CASSRTTGGHQPQHF	TGTGCCAGCAGCCGAACTACAGGGGGCCATCAGCCCCAGCATTTT
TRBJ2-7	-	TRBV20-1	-	CSARGGYEQYF	TGCAGTGCTAGGGGGGGCTACGAGCAGTACTTC
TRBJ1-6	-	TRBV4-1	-	CASSRTKESSYNSPLHF	TGCGCCAGCAGCCGGACAAAGGAGAGCTCCTATAATTCACCCCTCCACTTT
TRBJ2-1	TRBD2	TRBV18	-	CASSPPAGDNEQFF	TGTGCCAGCTCACCACCGGCGGGGGACAATGAGCAGTTCTTC
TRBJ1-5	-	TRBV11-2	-	CASSQVDQPQHF	TGTGCCAGCAGCCAGGTCGATCAGCCCCAGCATTTT
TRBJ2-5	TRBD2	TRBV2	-	CASSEQSGDETQYF	TGTGCCAGCAGTGAGCAGAGCGGGGACGAGACCCAGTACTTC